Following are 27 T cell receptor beta chains from one sample sequenced in a study of blood T cell repertoires in COVID-19. Assay: immunoSEQ multiplex PCR; the TCRdb copy retains only in-frame clones and omits some. The sample shows about 190,000 clones, roughly 90% of them seen only once. Material: peripheral blood. Receptors were obtained from a woman aged 40-49 years who had recovered from COVID-19.

This chain links TRBV1 with TRBJ2-1; TRBD2, the D gene given by the table, was not confirmed from the DNA. TRBV1 is deemed a pseudogene. CDR3 length: 17 residues. CDR3 in DNA: TGCACCAGCAGCCAAGATCTATCGGGAGGAGGTTTGCGTGAGCAGTTCTTC. Its translation: CTSSQDLSGGGLREQFF.

This rearrangement joins TRBV6-2 or TRBV6-3 to TRBJ2-7; D is possibly TRBD1 (5 bases). Germline V CDR1 and CDR2: MNHEY, SVGEGT. The CDR3 runs to 14 residues. Between the trimmed V and J ends, which lost 1 base and 2 bases, there was a span of 9 bases. Written as DNA, the CDR3 is TGTGCCAGCAGTTACTTAGGGGTGGCCTACGAGCAGTACTTC. Its protein is CASSYLGVAYEQYF.

The count of this clone is one. The chain carries TRBV19 and TRBJ1-1; D is perhaps TRBD1 (5 bases). This CDR3 is built from 15 residues. The ends were cut back, 1 base at V and 4 bases at J, with 13 bases in the middle. Germline V lookup: CDR1 LNHDA, CDR2 SQIVND (reference sequence). The CDR3 nucleotides are TGTGCCAGTAGTATAGTAGGCGGGGGACGCACTGAAGCTTTCTTT. Encoded protein: CASSIVGGGRTEAFF.

V is TRBV13 and J is TRBJ2-7; 7 bases agree with TRBD2. The J segment lost 7 bases and the V segment lost 6 bases, leaving 6 bases of the junction unmatched. Germline CDR1 is PRHDT and CDR2 is FYEKMQ (reference sequence). The CDR3 loop spans 12 amino acids. The CDR3 DNA is TGTGCCAGCAGTCCCGGGGGGTGGGAGCAGTACTTC. This encodes CASSPGGWEQYF.

This chain uses TRBV2 with TRBJ1-1; TRBD1 might be the D (5 bases). This CDR3 is built from 13 residues. Per germline, CDR1 SNHLY and CDR2 FYNNEI. Trimming cost V 7 bases and J 7 bases, with 16 bases left between them. DNA of the CDR3: TGTGCCAGCACCTTAGGGCAGGGTGTTGAAGCTTTCTTT. Translating it yields CASTLGQGVEAFF.

This rearrangement joins TRBV19 to TRBJ2-7, with a possible D match to TRBD1 (6 bases). The V gene's germline CDR1 is LNHDA and CDR2 SQIVND (reference sequence). The CDR3 consists of 14 residues. V was clipped by 4 bases and J by 2 bases, with 12 bases between them. The CDR3 DNA reads as TGTGCCAGTAGTACCGGGACACCGACCTACGAGCAGTACTTC. This sequence encodes CASSTGTPTYEQYF.

The chain employs TRBV6-5 and TRBJ1-4, with 8 nucleotides matching TRBD1. J was trimmed by 5 bases and V by 10 bases; bases with no gene match: 6. The CDR3 spans 13 residues. Germline-derived CDR1 and CDR2 are MNHEY and SVGAGI. For the CDR3, the DNA is TGTGCCACCGCCAGGACAGGGAATGAAAAACTGTTTTTT. Its protein is CATARTGNEKLFF.

This clone is a singleton in its sample. The rearrangement uses TRBV19 and TRBJ2-5; a weak D match, TRBD2 (6 bases). The length of the CDR3 is 14 residues. The V end was cut by 5 bases, the J end by 3 bases, with 13 bases between. Germline V gene sequence: CDR1 LNHDA, CDR2 SQIVND (reference sequence). CDR3 nucleotides: TGTGCCAGTAGTTGGGGAGGTTCGGAAGAGACCCAGTACTTC. Translating it yields CASSWGGSEETQYF.

V usage is TRBV27 and J usage is TRBJ2-7; maybe TRBD2 (6 bases). The CDR3 is 15 amino acids. Per germline, CDR1 MNHEY and CDR2 SMNVEV (reference sequence). The V end was cut by 4 bases, the J end by 5 bases, with 18 bases between. The chain's CDR3 is CASSWGELGGDEQYF. The CDR3 region has the DNA TGTGCCAGCAGTTGGGGGGAACTCGGCGGCGACGAGCAGTACTTC.

This clone was seen more than once but under ten times. J is TRBJ1-1 and V is TRBV18, with D possibly matching TRBD1 (5 bases). Germline assignment: CDR1 KGHSH and CDR2 LQKENI. V gave up 5 bases and J gave up 3 bases, with 10 bases separating them. This CDR3 region has 13 residues. CDR3 sequence reads: CASSSRVDTEAFF. Written as DNA, the CDR3 is TGTGCCAGCTCATCCAGGGTTGACACTGAAGCTTTCTTT.

This chain uses TRBV7-3 with TRBJ2-5; 10 positions agree with TRBD1. V was clipped by 2 bases and J by 8 bases; unmatched bases: 5. Germline V gene sequence: CDR1 SGHTA, CDR2 FQGTGA. The CDR3 sequence is 14 residues long. As DNA, the CDR3 is TGTGCCAGCAGCTTATTGGGACAGGGGAGCACCCAGTACTTC. It encodes CASSLLGQGSTQYF.

This clone was seen once. V is TRBV12-3 or TRBV12-4 and J is TRBJ2-1; D gene unclear. This CDR3 is 13 amino acids long. Trimming removed 4 bases at V and 0 bases at J, with 4 bases between. CDR3 DNA sequence: TGTGCCAGCAGTTCTTCCTCCTACAATGAGCAGTTCTTC. Protein product: CASSSSSYNEQFF.

This chain connects TRBV5-1 to TRBJ2-7, with a possible D match to TRBD1 (5 bases). There are 15 residues in the CDR3. V was trimmed by 0 bases and J by 2 bases, leaving 12 bases between them. CDR1 is SGHRS, CDR2 YFSETQ, per germline. The CDR3 sequence: CASSLGQGLAYEQYF. CDR3 nucleotide sequence: TGCGCCAGCAGCTTGGGGCAGGGCTTAGCCTACGAGCAGTACTTC. Together with reference TRBV5-1 and TRBJ2-7, the CDR3 gives the full variable domain: KAGVTQTPRYLIKTRGQQVTLSCSPISGHRSVSWYQQTPGQGLQFLFEYFSETQRNKGNFPGRFSGRQFSNSRSEMNVSTLELGDSALYLCASSLGQGLAYEQYFGPGTRLTVT.

The chain links TRBV7-8 to TRBJ2-7, with unresolved D. CDR3 length: 13 amino acids. The V end was cut by 1 base, the J end by 0 bases, with 4 bases between. In germline, CDR1 is SGHVS, CDR2 FQNEAQ. The CDR3 is CASSLGVSYEQYF. The CDR3 DNA follows: TGTGCCAGCAGCTTAGGAGTCTCCTACGAGCAGTACTTC. Filled out from reference TRBV7-8 and TRBJ2-7, the complete variable domain reads GAGVSQSPRYKVAKRGQDVALRCDPISGHVSLFWYQQALGQGPEFLTYFQNEAQLDKSGLPSDRFFAERPEGSVSTLKIQRTQQEDSAVYLCASSLGVSYEQYFGPGTRLTVT.

V usage is TRBV5-1 and J usage is TRBJ2-5, with 7 bases identical to TRBD1. This CDR3 is 16 amino acids long. V was pared by 2 bases and J by 1 base, with 8 bases of the junction left unmatched. The germline V gene encodes CDR1 SGHRS and CDR2 YFSETQ. CDR3 bases: TGCGCCAGCAGCTTAGTTGTAGGGGGCTCCCAAGAGACCCAGTACTTC. Translating gives CASSLVVGGSQETQYF.

The chain couples TRBV10-3 to TRBJ1-3; weak D call: TRBD1 (5 bases). Germline-derived CDR1 and CDR2 are ENHRY and SYGVKD. The CDR3 is made up of 15 amino acids. V lost 6 bases to trimming and J lost 0 bases, with 12 bases between them. CDR3 sequence reads: CAIRQGLNSGNTIYF. CDR3 bases: TGTGCCATCAGGCAGGGTCTCAACTCTGGAAACACCATATATTTT.

V is TRBV5-1 and J is TRBJ2-5; TRBD1 matches 8 bases. V shed 0 bases and J 5 bases; nucleotides not matched to a gene: 9. Germline CDR1 reads SGHRS; CDR2 reads YFSETQ. The CDR3 sequence is 16 residues long. CDR3 bases: TGCGCCAGCAGCTTGGGTCGGGCAGGGGGCATCGAGACCCAGTACTTC. Its translation: CASSLGRAGGIETQYF.

The J gene is TRBJ1-2, the V gene TRBV6-5; perhaps TRBD1 as D (6 bases). Looked up from germline, CDR1 is MNHEY and CDR2 is SVGAGI. The CDR3 has 14 residues. V dropped 6 bases and J dropped 3 bases, with 14 bases sitting between them. CDR3 DNA sequence: TGTGCCAGCAGCTCCAGGGGTGGGGACTATGGCTACACCTTC. Its translation is CASSSRGGDYGYTF.

This clone came up once. The rearrangement links TRBV3-1 (or the pseudogene TRBV3-2) to TRBJ2-1, with unresolved D. Germline-derived CDR1 and CDR2 are LGHDT and YNNKEL (reference sequence). This CDR3 spans 14 amino acids. With 0 bases removed from V and 7 bases from J, the gap between germline ends came to 10 bases. In DNA form, the CDR3 reads TGTGCCAGCAGCCAAGATATACTATCGAATGAGCAGTTCTTC. It codes for CASSQDILSNEQFF.

This chain links TRBV10-3 with TRBJ2-7; tentatively, D is TRBD2 (6 bases). The length of the CDR3 is 14 residues. V was shortened by 6 bases and J by 0 bases, with 12 bases between the two germline ends. From germline, CDR1 is ENHRY and CDR2 SYGVKD. Written as DNA, the CDR3 is TGTGCCATCAGGGGGGGAATAAGCTCCTACGAGCAGTACTTC. Translation gives CAIRGGISSYEQYF.

This sequence joins TRBV19 and TRBJ2-2; 9 bases match TRBD2. From germline, CDR1 is LNHDA and CDR2 SQIVND (reference sequence). V trimming: 10 bases; J trimming: 3 bases; junction bases outside the gene matches: 6. The CDR3 is 14 amino acids. The CDR3 region is CATSGNLHTGELFF. For the CDR3, the DNA is TGTGCCACTAGCGGGAACCTCCACACCGGGGAGCTGTTTTTT.

The rearrangement links TRBV6-9 to TRBJ2-7, with TRBD1 matching 9 bases. The CDR3 has 13 amino acids. V shed 9 bases and J 5 bases; nucleotides not matched to a gene: 8. Germline CDR1 and CDR2: MNHGY and SVAAGI. In DNA form, the CDR3 reads TGTGCCAGGGCGGGACAGGGTAAGAACGAGCAGTACTTC. Its protein is CARAGQGKNEQYF.

V is TRBV4-1 and J is TRBJ1-2; 11 nucleotides agree with TRBD1. The junction had 10 bases not matched to a gene; V was cut back by 3 bases and J by 7 bases. The CDR3 consists of 16 residues. CDR1 is MGHRA, CDR2 YSYEKL, per germline. In DNA form, the CDR3 reads TGCGCCAGCAGCCAGGGGGACAGGGGGATGCTGGGTGGCTACACCTTC. This translates into CASSQGDRGMLGGYTF.

This chain joins TRBV29-1 and TRBJ2-7; D perhaps matches TRBD2 (6 bases). The CDR3 has 15 residues. Trimming removed 2 bases from V and 3 bases from J, with 17 bases in between. Germline CDR1 is SQVTM and CDR2 is ANQGSEA. The CDR3 reads CSVEWSSGGVYEQYF. In nucleotides, the CDR3 is TGCAGCGTTGAATGGAGTAGCGGAGGAGTCTACGAGCAGTACTTC.

V is TRBV30 and J is TRBJ2-5, with 15 bases identical to TRBD2. This CDR3 comprises 15 residues. Trimming cost V 7 bases and J 5 bases; bases outside gene matches: 8. The germline V gene encodes CDR1 GTSNPN and CDR2 SVGIG (reference sequence). Here the CDR3 reads CAFGLAGGPYETQYF. The CDR3 coding sequence is TGTGCCTTCGGACTAGCGGGAGGGCCCTACGAGACCCAGTACTTC.

The chain uses TRBV7-6 and TRBJ2-1; a weak D match, TRBD2 (5 bases). The CDR3 is 15 amino acids. Germline V lookup: CDR1 SGHVS, CDR2 FNYEAQ. V gave up 2 bases and J gave up 8 bases, with 16 bases separating them. The CDR3 protein is CASSLKAVRGHEQFF. CDR3 in DNA: TGTGCCAGCAGCTTAAAGGCGGTCCGAGGGCATGAGCAGTTCTTC.

This clone was seen a single time. The chain carries TRBV10-3 and TRBJ1-1, with 7 bases matching TRBD1. The germline gives CDR1 ENHRY, CDR2 SYGVKD. V lost 4 bases and J lost 8; bases outside the gene matches: 7. This CDR3 region has 13 residues. This chain's CDR3 is CAISVQGKAEAFF. The CDR3 nucleotides read TGTGCCATCAGTGTACAGGGGAAGGCGGAAGCTTTCTTT.